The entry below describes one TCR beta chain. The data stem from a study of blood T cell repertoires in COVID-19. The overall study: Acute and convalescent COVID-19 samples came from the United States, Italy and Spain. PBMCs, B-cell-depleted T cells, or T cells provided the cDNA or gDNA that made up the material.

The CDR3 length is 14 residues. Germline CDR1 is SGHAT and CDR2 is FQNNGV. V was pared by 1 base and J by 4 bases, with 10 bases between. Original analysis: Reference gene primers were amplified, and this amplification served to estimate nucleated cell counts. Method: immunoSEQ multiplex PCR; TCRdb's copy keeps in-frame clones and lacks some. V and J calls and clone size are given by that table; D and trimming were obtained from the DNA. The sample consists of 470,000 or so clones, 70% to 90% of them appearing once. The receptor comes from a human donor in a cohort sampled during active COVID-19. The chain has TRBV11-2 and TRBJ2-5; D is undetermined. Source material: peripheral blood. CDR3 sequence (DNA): TGTGCCAGCAGCTTAGGGGCAGCCCCAGAGACCCAGTACTTC. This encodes CASSLGAAPETQYF.